This T cell receptor (beta chain) comes out of a study of blood T cell repertoires in COVID-19 (dated by TCRdb to between 2020 and 2021). As for the study more broadly: Collaborator samples came from the United States, Italy and Spain and covered acute and convalescent phases of COVID-19. The material from the prospective study consisted of cDNA or gDNA derived from T cells, B-cell-depleted T cells, or PBMCs. The dataset comprised deeply sampled blood TCRbeta repertoires from subjects exposed to, actively infected with, or recovered from COVID-19. The repertoires were made available in a free public database intended to serve as a resource for research on the immune response to SARS-CoV-2. Samples came from the ongoing ImmuneRACE study (first 160 participants) plus 1,254 subjects from 6 global collaborators. Sample metadata almost always included a de-identified subject ID, COVID-19 status, age in years and sex. Where HLA class I and class II types were available, the types were taken from metadata supplied by the sample provider, not from assay-based typing. What the authors observed across the whole study: The quantity of clinical and demographic metadata differed by source and by participant and was supplied without curation.

TCRbeta CDR3 regions were amplified from genomic DNA using the immunoSEQ Assay, a bias-controlled multiplex PCR. Per the original workflow: The number of nucleated cells in each sample was estimated from the amplification of reference gene primers within the assay. To quantify the absolute abundance of each unique TCRbeta CDR3 rearrangement, sequence reads were collapsed and filtered. Productive Simpson clonality was computed per sample as the square root of Simpson's diversity index over productive rearrangements. Not all clones reach the TCRdb copy of this immuneACCESS table, which keeps in-frame sequences only. Checked studies attribute under half of the gap to unresolved V genes and leave the rest unexplained. From that table come the V and J calls and clone size; the DNA was used to work out D and trimming. In all, the sample holds around 170,000 clones, and around 83% of those were seen once. The ten biggest clones cover 6% to 7% of the sample.

Including the terminal cysteine and phenylalanine, the CDR3 comprises 13 residues. The retained sequence is limited to the CDR3, 39 bases, with the frame set at the first base. The germline V gene yields KGHSH for CDR1 and LQKENI for CDR2. V and J are truncated by 6 bases and 7 bases respectively, leaving an intervening sequence of 10 bases. This clone was counted once. The antigen this receptor binds is unknown. The sample holds no much larger clone one base away, and base qualities are not on file. Collaborating institutions collected whole blood in K2EDTA tubes following their own protocols. For TCRbeta analysis, collaborators shipped samples in one of three forms: frozen whole blood, isolated PBMCs, or DNA extracted from either of those sample types.

Specimen: peripheral blood. The chain joins TRBV18 to TRBJ1-6, and perhaps TRBD1 as D gene, on 5 matching bases. The receptor comes from a woman aged 40 to 55 with acute or convalescent COVID-19. Here the CDR3 is given as CASSLSGNSPLHF. The DNA is TGTGCCAGCTCGCTCTCAGGGAATTCACCCCTCCACTTT.